This entry features one TCR beta chain sequence. Trimming took 5 bases from V and 0 from J, leaving 8 bases between them. The CDR3 contains 14 residues. CDR1 and CDR2 (germline): ENHRY, SYGVKD. This record comes from a study of blood T cell repertoires in COVID-19. Authors' analysis steps: It was from reference gene primer amplification that nucleated cell counts were estimated. Profiling relied on immunoSEQ multiplex PCR, and the TCRdb table lists in-frame clones only, not all of them. V and J calls and clone size are given by that table; D and trimming were obtained from the DNA. The table records about 200,000 clones, approximately 85% of them present only once.

This clonotype originated in a woman in her forties or fifties with active or convalescent COVID-19. V usage is TRBV10-3 and J usage is TRBJ1-5; no clear D gene. The specimen was peripheral blood. The CDR3 nucleotides read TGTGCCATCAGTTCGGGTTTTAGCAATCAGCCCCAGCATTTT. Translation: CAISSGFSNQPQHF.